Listed here are 31 T cell receptor beta chains from one sample, sequenced in a study of T cell responses to AZD1222 COVID-19 vaccine. Some clones are missing from TCRdb's copy, which holds only in-frame ones; the method was immunoSEQ multiplex PCR. The data hold about 200,000 clones, with approximately 90% observed a single time. Specimen: peripheral blood, collected 28 days after the second AZD1222 dose. The source of these receptors is an adult who received the AZD1222 COVID-19 vaccine.

This clone was recorded only once. The J gene is TRBJ1-3, the V gene TRBV23-1; 7 bases agree with TRBD1. TRBV23-1 is an ORF for which the function is uncertain. Trimming at V came to 4 bases and at J to 3 bases, leaving 6 bases not matched to a gene. This CDR3 spans 15 amino acids. This chain's CDR3 is CASSPTRDSGNTIYF. In DNA, the CDR3 is TGCGCCAGCAGTCCGACCCGGGACAGTGGAAACACCATATATTTT.

This chain links TRBV20-1 with TRBJ2-1, with no clear D. Trimming removed 0 bases at V and 12 bases at J, with 9 bases between. The germline V gene has CDR1 DFQATT and CDR2 SNEGSKA (reference sequence). This CDR3 has 11 residues. CDR3 nucleotide sequence: TGCAGTGCTAGAGAGTCCTTGTGGCAGTTCTTC. Its translation is CSARESLWQFF.

The chain links TRBV7-9 to TRBJ1-3, with D unclear. Germline CDR1 and CDR2: SEHNR and FQNEAQ (reference sequence). The CDR3 is 17 residues long. Deletions cut 1 base from V and 0 bases from J, with 13 bases between. DNA of the CDR3: TGTGCCAGCAGCTTAGGTGGCAGTTCGAACTCTGGAAACACCATATATTTT. Translation: CASSLGGSSNSGNTIYF.

The CDR3 sequence: CASGRNNEQFF. CDR3 DNA: TGTGCCAGCGGCCGAAACAATGAGCAGTTCTTC. The V call is TRBV6-5, the J call TRBJ2-1; D gene ambiguous. Trimming removed 8 bases from V and 5 bases from J, with 7 bases in between. The CDR3 is 11 amino acids. Germline-derived CDR1 and CDR2 are MNHEY and SVGAGI.

J is TRBJ2-1 and V is TRBV9, with 12 nucleotides matching TRBD2. V was clipped by 3 bases and J by 4 bases; unmatched bases: 5. Germline CDR1 and CDR2: SGDLS and YYNGEE. This CDR3 has 16 amino acids. In nucleotides, the CDR3 is TGTGCCAGCAGCGGAGTGACTAGCGGGAGTTACAATGAGCAGTTCTTC. Translating it yields CASSGVTSGSYNEQFF.

The rearrangement joins TRBV4-2 to TRBJ1-2, with TRBD1 matching 10 bases. The CDR3 is 17 amino acids. With V trimmed by 0 bases and J by 5 bases, 9 bases remained unmatched. Germline V gene lookup returns CDR1 LGHNA and CDR2 YNFKEQ. CDR3: CASSQEIGDRGRYGYTF. Written as DNA, the CDR3 is TGTGCCAGCAGCCAAGAAATTGGGGACAGGGGAAGATATGGCTACACCTTC.

The V call is TRBV15, the J call TRBJ2-7; D possibly uses TRBD1 or TRBD2 (6 bases each). Germline loops: CDR1 LNHNV, CDR2 YYDKDF (reference sequence). The V gene lost 3 bases and the J gene lost 0 bases, with 9 bases spanning the gap. The CDR3 extends over 14 amino acids. The CDR3 DNA sequence: TGTGCCACCAGCAGGGGGGGCATCTCCTACGAGCAGTACTTC. Protein sequence: CATSRGGISYEQYF.

The chain employs TRBV18 and TRBJ2-7; TRBD1 or TRBD2 may be the D gene (5 bases each). The germline gives CDR1 KGHSH, CDR2 LQKENI. This CDR3 has 13 residues. Deletions cut 3 bases from V and 6 bases from J, with 12 bases between. The CDR3 sequence: CASSPPGGPEQYF. The CDR3 DNA is TGTGCCAGCTCACCCCCTGGGGGACCCGAGCAGTACTTC.

The chain has TRBV5-1 and TRBJ1-1; D is ambiguous. With 1 base removed from V and 1 base from J, the gap between germline ends came to 5 bases. The germline CDR1 and CDR2 sequences are SGHRS and YFSETQ. The CDR3 contains 13 residues. The CDR3 DNA reads TGCGCCAGCAGCTTGTTGGGGAACACTGAAGCTTTCTTT. This translates into CASSLLGNTEAFF. The full variable domain, with the rest looked up from reference TRBV5-1 and TRBJ1-1, is KAGVTQTPRYLIKTRGQQVTLSCSPISGHRSVSWYQQTPGQGLQFLFEYFSETQRNKGNFPGRFSGRQFSNSRSEMNVSTLELGDSALYLCASSLLGNTEAFFGQGTRLTVV.

The chain couples TRBV15 to TRBJ2-4; D is uncertain. V lost 3 bases and J lost 6, with 18 bases in between. CDR3 length: 16 residues. Germline CDR1 reads LNHNV; CDR2 reads YYDKDF (reference sequence). CDR3 nucleotide sequence: TGTGCCACCAGCAGTGGAATCTCTTTGGTAGGAAACATTCAGTACTTC. Translated: CATSSGISLVGNIQYF. Filled out from reference TRBV15 and TRBJ2-4, the complete variable domain reads DAMVIQNPRYQVTQFGKPVTLSCSQTLNHNVMYWYQQKSSQAPKLLFHYYDKDFNNEADTPDNFQSRRPNTSFCFLDIRSPGLGDTAMYLCATSSGISLVGNIQYFGAGTRLSVL.

This clone was picked up one time. The V call is TRBV5-4, the J call TRBJ1-1; the D gene is possibly TRBD1 (5 bases). Germline CDR1 reads SGHNT; CDR2 reads YYREEE (reference sequence). This CDR3 has 16 residues. Trimming shortened V by 0 bases and J by 7 bases, and 19 bases separated the two germline ends. CDR3 in DNA: TGTGCCAGCAGCTTGGCCATCGGCAGGGTGGATATTGAAGCTTTCTTT. Its translation: CASSLAIGRVDIEAFF.

The chain links TRBV7-9 to TRBJ2-7, with unresolved D. This CDR3 spans 14 amino acids. Germline CDR1 is SEHNR and CDR2 is FQNEAQ (reference sequence). The V end was cut by 5 bases, the J end by 1 base, with 12 bases between. This CDR3 reads CASSLSLTSYEQYF. CDR3 in DNA: TGTGCCAGCAGCCTAAGTCTGACATCCTACGAGCAGTACTTC. The whole variable domain, filled in from reference TRBV7-9 and TRBJ2-7, reads DTGVSQNPRHKITKRGQNVTFRCDPISEHNRLYWYRQTLGQGPEFLTYFQNEAQLEKSRLLSDRFSAERPKGSFSTLEIQRTEQGDSAMYLCASSLSLTSYEQYFGPGTRLTVT.

Written as DNA, the CDR3 is TGTGCCAGCAGCCTTTTGGGGGGGCGCACAGATACGCAGTATTTT. Translated: CASSLLGGRTDTQYF. The chain carries TRBV7-8 and TRBJ2-3, with D perhaps matching TRBD2 (7 bases). The germline V gene encodes CDR1 SGHVS and CDR2 FQNEAQ. CDR3 length: 15 amino acids. V lost 5 bases to trimming and J lost 1 base, with 13 bases between them.

This clone occurred once. The chain's CDR3 is CASSNSGGASYEQYF. For the CDR3, the DNA is TGTGCCAGCAGTAATAGCGGGGGGGCCTCCTACGAGCAGTACTTC. The V gene is TRBV2, the J gene TRBJ2-7; 11 bases line up with TRBD2. This CDR3 is 15 amino acids long. The V and J ends lost 5 bases and 0 bases, in that order; junction bases with no gene match: 3. Germline CDR1 is SNHLY and CDR2 is FYNNEI.

This sequence joins TRBV19 and TRBJ2-7, with 8 bases fitting TRBD2. The CDR3 is made up of 16 amino acids. Per the germline V gene, CDR1 is LNHDA and CDR2 is SQIVND (reference sequence). The V gene end was trimmed by 5 bases and the J gene end by 0 bases; junction bases not matched to a gene: 9. DNA of the CDR3: TGTGCCAGTAGTCCCTCCGCCGGGACTAGCTCCTACGAGCAGTACTTC. Its translation is CASSPSAGTSSYEQYF.

This chain links TRBV25-1 with TRBJ2-7, with D possibly being TRBD2 (5 bases). The length of the CDR3 is 10 residues. V was pared by 5 bases and J by 6 bases, with 5 bases between. Germline V gives CDR1 MGHDK, CDR2 SYGVNS. The CDR3 DNA reads as TGTGCCAGCAGTCGGGGCGAGCAGTACTTC. Translation: CASSRGEQYF.

This chain joins TRBV15 and TRBJ1-1; no definite D call. With 4 bases removed from V and 8 bases from J, the gap between germline ends came to 17 bases. Germline CDR1 is LNHNV and CDR2 is YYDKDF (reference sequence). CDR3 size: 14 residues. CDR3 protein: CATSMLGQLDEAFF. DNA for the CDR3: TGTGCCACCAGCATGTTGGGTCAGCTGGACGAAGCTTTCTTT.

V is TRBV10-2 and J is TRBJ1-4, with no clear D. The V and J ends lost 0 bases and 7 bases respectively, with 18 bases between them. The germline V gene has CDR1 WSHSY and CDR2 SAAADI. The CDR3 runs to 17 residues. As DNA, the CDR3 is TGCGCCAGCAGTGAGTCGTGGCGTGACCCACGACGTGAAAAACTGTTTTTT. Translating gives CASSESWRDPRREKLFF.

This clone has only a few counts. CDR3 sequence: CASSAEGRSYNEQFF. In nucleotides, the CDR3 is TGTGCCAGCAGTGCTGAGGGAAGATCCTACAATGAGCAGTTCTTC. The V and J genes are TRBV2 and TRBJ2-1; D is possibly TRBD2 (5 bases). The CDR3 is 15 residues long. The V end lost 4 bases, the J end lost 1 base, and 11 bases lay between the germline ends. CDR1 and CDR2 from the germline V gene are SNHLY and FYNNEI.

The rearrangement joins TRBV28 to TRBJ2-1, with D possibly being TRBD1 or TRBD2 (5 bases each). CDR3 length: 16 amino acids. Germline CDR1 is MDHEN and CDR2 is SYDVKM. V lost 0 bases and J lost 5, with 14 bases in between. The CDR3 protein is CASSLWGGTLHNEQFF. CDR3 nucleotides: TGTGCCAGCAGTTTATGGGGTGGGACCCTACACAATGAGCAGTTCTTC.

This chain joins TRBV7-9 and TRBJ2-1; D is perhaps TRBD1 (5 bases). CDR1 is SEHNR, CDR2 FQNEAQ, per germline (reference sequence). The CDR3 totals 14 residues. Trimming took off 1 base at V and 3 bases at J, with 7 bases between the two ends. The CDR3 region is CASSLGGFYNEQFF. The CDR3 nucleotides are TGTGCCAGCAGCTTAGGGGGCTTCTACAATGAGCAGTTCTTC. The variable domain in full, with the rest retrieved from reference TRBV7-9 and TRBJ2-1, is DTGVSQNPRHKITKRGQNVTFRCDPISEHNRLYWYRQTLGQGPEFLTYFQNEAQLEKSRLLSDRFSAERPKGSFSTLEIQRTEQGDSAMYLCASSLGGFYNEQFFGPGTRLTVL.

The chain employs TRBV19 and TRBJ1-5, with TRBD1 identical over 8 bases. The CDR3 has 15 residues. After removal of 5 bases from V and 6 bases from J, the junction contained 9 bases not matched to a gene. Germline V lookup: CDR1 LNHDA, CDR2 SQIVND (reference sequence). The CDR3 DNA follows: TGTGCCAGTAGTGTTCTTGACAGGGGAGGTCAGCCCCAGCATTTT. Its protein is CASSVLDRGGQPQHF. Drawing the rest from reference TRBV19 and TRBJ1-5, the complete variable domain is DGGITQSPKYLFRKEGQNVTLSCEQNLNHDAMYWYRQDPGQGLRLIYYSQIVNDFQKGDIAEGYSVSREKKESFPLTVTSAQKNPTAFYLCASSVLDRGGQPQHFGDGTRLSIL.

The chain has TRBV18 and TRBJ1-1; 9 nucleotides line up with TRBD1. The germline gives CDR1 KGHSH, CDR2 LQKENI. The CDR3 length is 15 residues. V gave up 3 bases and J gave up 5 bases; unmatched junction bases: 7. The CDR3 here is CASSPRTGGRTEAFF. The CDR3 DNA follows: TGTGCCAGCTCACCTCGCACAGGGGGCCGAACTGAAGCTTTCTTT. Looking up the rest from reference TRBV18 and TRBJ1-1 gives the full variable domain: NAGVMQNPRHLVRRRGQEARLRCSPMKGHSHVYWYRQLPEEGLKFMVYLQKENIIDESGMPKERFSAEFPKEGPSILRIQQVVRGDSAAYFCASSPRTGGRTEAFFGQGTRLTVV.

This clone was seen only once. The genes are TRBV28 and TRBJ1-2, with unresolved D. V lost 5 bases to trimming and J lost 0 bases, with 10 bases between them. Germline lookup yields CDR1 MDHEN and CDR2 SYDVKM. The CDR3 is 14 residues long. The DNA for the CDR3 is TGTGCCAGCAGTCCAATAAACGCTAACTATGGCTACACCTTC. It encodes CASSPINANYGYTF.

The rearrangement joins TRBV6-5 to TRBJ2-7; 10 bases align to TRBD1. Looked up from germline, CDR1 is MNHEY and CDR2 is SVGAGI. The CDR3 loop spans 13 amino acids. The V gene end was trimmed by 4 bases and the J gene end by 6 bases; junction bases not matched to a gene: 3. Here the CDR3 reads CASSWGQGLEQYF. The CDR3 region has the DNA TGTGCCAGCAGTTGGGGACAGGGGCTCGAGCAGTACTTC.

The chain couples TRBV20-1 to TRBJ2-7; D ambiguous. Germline V gene data show CDR1 as DFQATT and CDR2 as SNEGSKA (reference sequence). CDR3 length: 12 amino acids. Trimming shortened V by 3 bases and J by 0 bases, and 6 bases separated the two germline ends. For the CDR3, the DNA is TGCAGTGCTAGTCCCGACTCCTACGAGCAGTACTTC. Translating it yields CSASPDSYEQYF.

This clone was observed a single time. The chain has TRBV11-3 and TRBJ2-6, with D perhaps being TRBD1 or TRBD2 (5 bases each). Germline values: CDR1 SGHNT, CDR2 YENEEA. V was shortened by 0 bases and J by 3 bases, with 9 bases between the two germline ends. The CDR3 is 16 residues long. The DNA for the CDR3 is TGTGCCAGCAGCTTAGAAGGGACGTTTGGGGCCAACGTCCTGACTTTC. Encoded protein: CASSLEGTFGANVLTF.

The chain is built from TRBV5-5 and TRBJ1-3; D is possibly TRBD1 (5 bases). With 0 bases removed from V and 9 bases from J, the gap between germline ends came to 10 bases. Germline V gene lookup returns CDR1 SGHKS and CDR2 YYEKEE (reference sequence). The CDR3 extends over 13 amino acids. For the CDR3, the DNA is TGTGCCAGCAGCTTGGTCGGGGGGAGCACCATATATTTT. As protein: CASSLVGGSTIYF.

This chain connects TRBV19 to TRBJ1-5; D uncertain. This CDR3 contains 16 residues. Germline V gene lookup returns CDR1 LNHDA and CDR2 SQIVND (reference sequence). V lost 7 bases and J 0 bases, leaving 16 bases between the germline ends. The CDR3 reads CASTGVRPYSNQPQHF. The CDR3 bases are TGTGCCAGTACAGGAGTACGGCCTTATAGCAATCAGCCCCAGCATTTT.

The rearrangement joins TRBV28 to TRBJ2-5; 13 bases align to TRBD2. CDR1 is MDHEN and CDR2 is SYDVKM in the germline V gene. V shed 5 bases, J shed 1 base, and the junction held 16 bases outside the gene matches. The CDR3 length is 20 residues. CDR3 sequence (DNA): TGTGCCAGCAGTCCCCCTCAACTAGCGGGAGGGGGGGCCCTCCAAGAGACCCAGTACTTC. This codes for CASSPPQLAGGGALQETQYF.

The chain joins TRBV28 to TRBJ1-3; no firm D call. The CDR3 consists of 14 residues. V lost 2 bases and J 0 bases, leaving 5 bases between the germline ends. Per germline, CDR1 MDHEN and CDR2 SYDVKM. This CDR3 reads CASSLLDSGNTIYF. The CDR3 bases are TGTGCCAGCAGTTTACTGGACTCTGGAAACACCATATATTTT.